The source of this T cell receptor (beta chain) is a study of cytomegalovirus exposure and HLA in healthy donors. Across the whole study: Researchers found that roughly 81% of about 400 genotyped donors fell within the Caucasian-associated ancestry cluster.

Study results and limitations: Some V segments could not be told apart, so they were left out, TRBV6-2 and TRBV6-3 among them. In a later analysis, V- and J-gene trimming of beta chains associated with a DCLRE1C missense variant, replicated independently.

Remarks on this clone: Its antigen is as yet unknown.

V was shortened by 7 bases and J by 4 bases, with 20 bases between the two germline ends. Looked up from germline, CDR1 is SNHLY and CDR2 is FYNNEI. The length of the CDR3 is 15 residues. Primers included in the PCR were 60 Vbeta and 13 Jbeta primers. Only in-frame clones appear in the TCRdb table, and some are missing; sequencing was by immunoSEQ multiplex PCR. Here the sample spans roughly 140,000 clones, over 70% being singletons. V gene TRBV2 combines with J gene TRBJ2-7; a possible D gene is TRBD1 (5 bases). The specimen was PBMCs. This receptor was taken from a young man in good health and CMV-seropositive. CDR3 in DNA: TGTGCCAGCACCGACCCCCTGGGGCAGGGATACGAGCAGTACTTC. Protein product: CASTDPLGQGYEQYF.